The clone carrying this T cell receptor (beta chain) was observed a few times. This entry belongs to a study of blood T cell repertoires in COVID-19. Sequenced by immunoSEQ multiplex PCR; TCRdb stores in-frame clones only, minus some. The sample has around 310,000 clones, approximately 90% seen once. The CDR3 is 14 residues long. Germline values: CDR1 MGHRA, CDR2 YSYEKL. Trimming pared 0 bases from V and 5 bases from J, leaving 8 bases between. The receptor was isolated from a woman in her sixties with acute or convalescent COVID-19. The chain joins TRBV4-1 to TRBJ1-5, with D perhaps TRBD1 (6 bases). The specimen sequenced was peripheral blood. The CDR3 sequence is CASSQEGADQPQHF. The CDR3, as DNA: TGCGCCAGCAGCCAAGAGGGGGCTGATCAGCCCCAGCATTTT.